The present T cell receptor (beta chain) was sequenced within a study of T-cell memory formation after mild COVID-19. About the study: Most TCR clusters belonged to a single donor. Study-level points and caveats: The study found contracting CD4+ clones mainly in CM and EM and contracting CD8+ clones in EMRA. Clones contracting across day 15 to 85 had a balanced CD4/CD8 profile; later expanding clones leaned CD4+. Cross-reactive memory apparently joined, as some responding clones appeared in pre-infection memory.

Germline-derived CDR1 and CDR2 are MGHRA and YSYEKL. This CDR3 contains 15 residues. The ends were cut back, 1 base at V and 5 bases at J, with 12 bases in the middle. This clonotype was detected a few times. Its antigen is unknown. Via MiXCR, TCRdb re-called the 5' RACE reads, giving one row per CDR3 protein. This sample has roughly 600,000 distinct CDR3 sequences, with 18% found just once. The sequencing input was PBMCs or a T cell subset sorted from them (not recorded which). This chain links TRBV4-1 with TRBJ2-1; weak D call: TRBD2 (6 bases). The source is an adult woman who had mild COVID-19 (a few samples of this study predate the infection). Cell type and time point are not known. The CDR3 loop is CASSQAPRDDNEQFF. CDR3 DNA: TGCGCCAGCAGCCAAGCCCCGCGGGACGACAATGAGCAGTTCTTC.